The 18 T cell receptor beta chains below come from one sample, sequenced in a study of cytomegalovirus exposure and HLA in healthy donors. Both 60 Vbeta primers and 13 Jbeta primers went into the PCR. Using immunoSEQ multiplex PCR, the repertoire was profiled, and TCRdb retains in-frame clones only, with some absent. The sample yields 70,000 to 90,000 clones, 50% to 80% seen once. Sequencing input: PBMCs. These TCRs come from a middle-aged man in good health and CMV-seropositive.

The CDR3: CASSRGGSSEAFF. In DNA form, the CDR3 reads TGTGCCAGCAGCCGGGGGGGATCCTCAGAAGCTTTCTTT. The chain combines TRBV6-5 with TRBJ1-1, with D maybe TRBD1 (5 bases). Germline V gene data show CDR1 as MNHEY and CDR2 as SVGAGI. There are 13 residues in the CDR3. V was trimmed by 6 bases and J by 8 bases, leaving 16 bases between them.

This clone was counted a few times. The gene calls are TRBV2 and TRBJ2-3; D is uncertain. Germline loops: CDR1 SNHLY, CDR2 FYNNEI. The CDR3 is made up of 11 amino acids. V lost 3 bases and J lost 9, with 7 bases in between. CDR3 in amino acids: CASSDWQTQYF. DNA for the CDR3: TGTGCCAGCAGTGATTGGCAGACGCAGTATTTT.

This chain connects TRBV5-5 to TRBJ2-2; TRBD2 is a possible D gene (6 bases). Germline V gene data show CDR1 as SGHKS and CDR2 as YYEKEE (reference sequence). The V and J ends lost 0 bases and 4 bases respectively, with 13 bases between them. This CDR3 contains 16 residues. CDR3 sequence reads: CASSLGGGVSTGELFF. CDR3 nucleotides: TGTGCCAGCAGCTTGGGCGGAGGGGTGTCCACCGGGGAGCTGTTTTTT.

CDR3 sequence: CAWSGRRDEQYF. In DNA form, the CDR3 reads TGTGCCTGGAGTGGTCGCCGGGACGAGCAGTACTTC. V is TRBV30 and J is TRBJ2-7; no reliable D call. Looked up from germline, CDR1 is GTSNPN and CDR2 is SVGIG (reference sequence). V lost 1 base and J 5 bases, leaving 9 bases between the germline ends. The CDR3 is made up of 12 amino acids. Complete variable domain (other parts from reference TRBV30 and TRBJ2-7): SQTIHQWPATLVQPVGSPLSLECTVEGTSNPNLYWYRQAAGRGLQLLFYSVGIGQISSEVPQNLSASRPQDRQFILSSKKLLLSDSGFYLCAWSGRRDEQYFGPGTRLTVT.

This rearrangement joins TRBV5-1 to TRBJ2-4; maybe TRBD1 (6 bases). The V end was cut by 2 bases, the J end by 4 bases, with 10 bases between. The V gene's germline CDR1 is SGHRS and CDR2 YFSETQ. The CDR3 runs 14 residues. CDR3 sequence: CASSFGDTKNIQYF. The CDR3 DNA sequence: TGCGCCAGCAGCTTTGGGGACACTAAAAACATTCAGTACTTC.

The DNA for the CDR3 is TGCAGTGCTAGAGATGCGGGGGGGCAGTACTTC. It yields the protein CSARDAGGQYF. This sequence joins TRBV20-1 and TRBJ2-7; 8 nucleotides align to TRBD2. Unmatched junction bases numbered 1, after V lost 0 bases and J lost 9 bases. CDR1 and CDR2 (germline): DFQATT, SNEGSKA (reference sequence). The CDR3 is 11 amino acids.

J is TRBJ2-1 and V is TRBV27, with a possible D match to TRBD1 (6 bases). CDR3 size: 17 residues. Germline lookup yields CDR1 MNHEY and CDR2 SMNVEV (reference sequence). Between the trimmed V and J ends, which lost 6 bases and 0 bases, there was a span of 18 bases. The CDR3 DNA reads TGTGCCAGCAGCCCACAGGGCCCCCTCAGCTCCTACAATGAGCAGTTCTTC. Protein: CASSPQGPLSSYNEQFF.

This clone is medium-sized in the sample. The chain couples TRBV11-2 to TRBJ2-5; 7 bases agree with TRBD1. The CDR3 totals 15 residues. Trimming cost V 5 bases and J 2 bases; bases outside gene matches: 8. Looked up from germline, CDR1 is SGHAT and CDR2 is FQNNGV. As DNA, the CDR3 is TGTGCCAGCAGCGCCGGGACAGCTATTCAAGAGACCCAGTACTTC. Amino acid sequence: CASSAGTAIQETQYF.

The chain has TRBV6-5 and TRBJ1-2; tentatively, D is TRBD1 (6 bases). In germline, CDR1 is MNHEY, CDR2 SVGAGI. V was pared by 0 bases and J by 8 bases, with 16 bases between. The CDR3 covers 15 residues. The DNA of the CDR3 is TGTGCCAGCAGTTACTCGACGGACAGCAAGGGGGGCTACACCTTC. This gives the protein CASSYSTDSKGGYTF.

The chain is built from TRBV9 and TRBJ2-5; 10 bases line up with TRBD1. V lost 4 bases, J lost 5 bases, and 8 bases stayed unmatched. Germline lookup yields CDR1 SGDLS and CDR2 YYNGEE. There are 15 residues in the CDR3. The CDR3 DNA reads TGTGCCAGCAGCCTACTCGGACAGGGGGGCGAGACCCAGTACTTC. Amino acid sequence: CASSLLGQGGETQYF.

This chain connects TRBV4-2 to TRBJ1-2; 8 positions agree with TRBD1. Per germline, CDR1 LGHNA and CDR2 YNFKEQ. V dropped 3 bases and J dropped 6; count of bases not matched to a gene: 9. This CDR3 comprises 15 residues. The CDR3 here is CASSHDSMGQDGYTF. Here the CDR3 DNA reads TGTGCCAGCAGCCACGACAGTATGGGACAGGATGGCTACACCTTC.

This clone was counted only a few times. The rearrangement links TRBV19 to TRBJ1-1; 8 nucleotides line up with TRBD1. Germline CDR1 LNHDA, CDR2 SQIVND (reference sequence). The trim removed 5 bases at V and 2 bases at J, leaving 7 bases unmatched. This CDR3 has 15 residues. The CDR3 nucleotides are TGTGCCAGTAGTCTCCGGGGGACAGGTAACACTGAAGCTTTCTTT. It yields the protein CASSLRGTGNTEAFF. Drawing the rest from reference TRBV19 and TRBJ1-1, the complete variable domain is DGGITQSPKYLFRKEGQNVTLSCEQNLNHDAMYWYRQDPGQGLRLIYYSQIVNDFQKGDIAEGYSVSREKKESFPLTVTSAQKNPTAFYLCASSLRGTGNTEAFFGQGTRLTVV.

This clone has a handful of counts. The chain links TRBV2 to TRBJ2-1, with 10 bases that match TRBD1. This CDR3 comprises 15 residues. The V segment lost 3 bases and the J segment 6 bases; nucleotides outside the gene matches: 5. CDR1 and CDR2 (germline): SNHLY, FYNNEI. CDR3 in amino acids: CASSDLGQGINEQFF. CDR3 nucleotide sequence: TGTGCCAGCAGTGATTTGGGACAGGGGATCAATGAGCAGTTCTTC.

The gene calls are TRBV6-5 and TRBJ1-1; D is uncertain. The CDR3 has 13 amino acids. The germline gives CDR1 MNHEY, CDR2 SVGAGI. The CDR3 DNA reads as TGTGCTGCGATACGACCGGGGTCGGGGGAAGCTTTCTTT. Translating gives CAAIRPGSGEAFF.

The rearrangement links TRBV2 to TRBJ1-4; D not resolved. The V end lost 3 bases, the J end lost 7 bases, and 12 bases lay between the germline ends. Germline values: CDR1 SNHLY, CDR2 FYNNEI. The CDR3 is 14 residues long. The CDR3 region is CASSDLFGSEKLFF. The CDR3, as DNA: TGTGCCAGCAGTGACCTTTTCGGGAGTGAAAAACTGTTTTTT. Full variable domain (remainder filled in from reference TRBV2 and TRBJ1-4): EPEVTQTPSHQVTQMGQEVILRCVPISNHLYFYWYRQILGQKVEFLVSFYNNEISEKSEIFDDQFSVERPDGSNFTLKIRSTKLEDSAMYFCASSDLFGSEKLFFGSGTQLSVL.

This clone was seen only a few times. V is TRBV18 and J is TRBJ2-7; 11 bases align to TRBD1. CDR1 and CDR2 (germline): KGHSH, LQKENI. V was clipped by 4 bases and J by 3 bases; unmatched bases: 5. This CDR3 has 15 residues. The CDR3 nucleotides read TGTGCCAGCTCACTAGCCGGGACAGGGGGCTACGAGCAGTACTTC. It codes for CASSLAGTGGYEQYF.

The CDR3 bases are TGTGCCAGCAGCCCCGGGAGTCGGGGGACCTACAATGAGCAGTTCTTC. It translates to CASSPGSRGTYNEQFF. The chain couples TRBV7-8 to TRBJ2-1, with D possibly matching TRBD2 (6 bases). This CDR3 is 16 amino acids long. Germline V gene data show CDR1 as SGHVS and CDR2 as FQNEAQ. The germline V and J ends were trimmed by 5 bases and 2 bases, with 16 bases remaining between them.

In the case of this clone: This CDR3 fails to terminate in the conserved phenylalanine or tryptophan, so it likely reflects a read error. The genes are TRBV4-1 and TRBJ1-5, with a tentative D call TRBD1 (5 bases). The germline CDR1 and CDR2 sequences are MGHRA and YSYEKL. Trimming removed 0 bases at V and 1 base at J, with 16 bases between. The CDR3 is 18 amino acids. The DNA of the CDR3 is TGCGCCAGCAGCCAAGATCAGGGATCACCCCTAAGCAATCAGCCCCAGCATGTT. Its protein is CASSQDQGSPLSNQPQHV.